Listed here are 2 T cell receptor beta chains from one sample, sequenced in a study of T-cell reconstitution after alpha-beta-depleted transplantation in children. A library of TCRbeta sequences, prepared with unique molecular identifiers, was generated. TCRdb re-analysed the PCR reads in MiXCR, keeping a single row per CDR3 protein. The repertoire includes nearly 200,000 distinct CDR3 sequences, about 6% of them detected once, and roughly 4.7% sits in the top ten. This material consisted of PBMCs, taken before TCRalphabeta/CD19-depleted stem cell transplant. Source of these receptors: a girl less than two years old with combined immunodeficiency, due to receive a stem cell transplant.

Of note for this clonotype: Given a much more abundant clone one base away, this may be a read error. CDR3: CASNSPNEQYF. CDR3 DNA sequence: TGTGCCAGCAATTCTCCCAACGAGCAGTACTTC. The V and J genes are TRBV28 and TRBJ2-7; D gene uncertain. Deletions cut 7 bases from V and 5 bases from J, with 9 bases between. This CDR3 has 11 residues. Per germline, CDR1 MDHEN and CDR2 SYDVKM. The entire variable domain, with the rest obtained from reference TRBV28 and TRBJ2-7, is as follows: DVKVTQSSRYLVKRTGEKVFLECVQDMDHENMFWYRQDPGLGLRLIYFSYDVKMKEKGDIPEGYSVSREKKERFSLILESASTNQTSMYLCASNSPNEQYFGPGTRLTVT.

A note on this clonotype: This may arise from a read error, as a much more abundant clone is one base away. This rearrangement joins TRBV20-1 to TRBJ2-3, with D possibly matching TRBD2 (6 bases). CDR3 length: 15 amino acids. CDR1 and CDR2 from the germline V gene are DFQATT and SNEGSKA (reference sequence). V lost 1 base, J lost 8 bases, and 19 bases lay in between. CDR3: CSARGTGDLAFTQYF. DNA of the CDR3: TGCAGTGCTAGAGGAACGGGGGACCTGGCGTTTACGCAGTATTTT.